This T cell receptor (beta chain) is from a study of blood T cells in healthy people across ages (dated by TCRdb to between 2014 and 2017). With regard to the full study: In model experiments, template switching captured about one uniquely barcoded TCR beta cDNA molecule for every two T cells. Using deep sequencing normalized with unique cDNA molecular identifiers, the study measured how TCR beta repertoire diversity changes with age. The donors were split into four age groups: young (average 16 years), middle-aged (around 37), aged (more than 60) and long-lived (over 75). To avoid experimental bias, donors of different ages were distributed randomly across sequencing lanes. The study analyzed two additional independent replicas of 1 million unique cDNA reads from the same blood draw for two donors, one aged 18 to 29 and one aged 80 or older.

What the work shows at the level of the full study, not this receptor alone: As age increased, observed TCR beta diversity per million T cells dropped in a roughly linear way, and a significant reduction was already evident by age 40. Estimates of total diversity based on one million sequenced T cells were regarded as lower bounds and as underestimates. Because donor CMV infection status was unknown, age-related changes in expanded clonotypes were potentially confounded. The long-lived group showed more naive CD4+ T cells, fewer expanded clones and increased TCR diversity than the aged group, suggesting age selection. The percentage of naive T cells measured by flow cytometry correlated strongly with observed TCR beta diversity. Because profiling used bulk unsorted PBMCs, naive and antigen-experienced compartments could not be compared conclusively.

Turning to this clonotype: No antigen is known for it. Base qualities are not at hand, and no much larger clone is one base apart.

Library creation used 5' RACE. Sequencing used an Illumina HiSeq 2500. A second PCR of about 7 to 12 cycles was performed with a sample-barcoded 5' primer and a J-beta primer mix. Each TCR beta cDNA molecule received a unique molecular identifier from a template-switch 5' adaptor carrying 12 random nucleotides. Each sample yielded at least 2.5 million CDR3-containing paired-end reads. First-strand cDNA synthesis was performed from all RNA using the Mint cDNA synthesis kit, with priming by a TRBC-specific oligonucleotide. Following uracil-DNA glycosylase treatment, a first 18-cycle PCR with universal primers M1SS and BC2_uni_R was performed on all cDNA. The paper's data handling went like this. Each sample was normalized by randomly selecting 1 million high-quality reads, each carrying a distinct molecular identifier. Reads with shared molecular identifiers were discarded instead of being binned into consensus sequences. MiTCR, set to a Q25 quality threshold and the strictest error-elimination algorithm, was used for CDR3 identification, clonotype clustering and error correction. A nonparametric unseen species model using Euler transformation provided a lower-bound estimate of total TCR beta diversity. Using fastp trimming at Q25 and MiXCR clonotype assembly, TCRdb reanalyzed the public sequencing data and kept in-frame beta chains. CDR3 protein duplicates are merged, each entry listing the most common genes and DNA. TCRdb, not the original authors, processed these V and J calls. This sample holds about 640,000 distinct CDR3 sequences; roughly 50% were observed only once. Clones ranked in the top ten supply around 37% of the sample.

CDR1 DFQATT and CDR2 SNEGSKA were looked up in the germline V gene (reference sequence). There are 16 amino acids in the CDR3, from cysteine to phenylalanine inclusive. Only the CDR3 portion is preserved as DNA: 48 bases, with reading frame beginning at the first base. The germline V and J ends show losses of 0 bases and 13 bases respectively, and no gene match explains 14 bases of the junction. The 39 donors, aged about 6 to 95 years, were systemically healthy Caucasian individuals from Russia. Approximately 9.7 milliliters of peripheral blood were drawn from each donor into EDTA-treated Vacutainer tubes. PBMCs were isolated by Ficoll-Paque density-gradient centrifugation, with at least 6 million obtained per sample. Total RNA was extracted from PBMCs with Trizol reagent, with at least 6 micrograms obtained per sample. The percentages of naive CD45RAhigh/CD27high T cells were determined by flow cytometry on a PBMC aliquot from every donor.

Sequencing used blood. This receptor chain uses TRBV20-1 and TRBJ2-1; TRBD2 agrees with 11 junctional bases. The clonotype comes from a man in his 60s in good health. This receptor has the CDR3 CSARDSRLAGLETQFF. The DNA sequence is given as TGCAGTGCTAGAGATTCCCGACTAGCGGGGTTGGAGACCCAGTTCTTC.